These T cell receptor beta chains were read from a single sample in a study of shared clonotypes between healthy human individuals. TCRdb's table, derived via immunoSEQ multiplex PCR, lists solely in-frame clones and lacks some. This sample yields roughly 650,000 clones, of which around 96% are seen a single time; about 0.12% belongs to the top ten. The sample comprised naive CD8+ T cells sorted from blood. These TCRs come from a woman aged 25-40 years in good health. Each CDR3 is given with its conserved first and last residue. The order of the fields is D gene, V gene, clone size, J gene, CDR3 DNA, CDR3 protein. A D gene is named only where the DNA matches it firmly. Clone size is not always given. Where it is, it says once, few, many or a class for expanded clones.

-,TRBV5-1,-,TRBJ1-1,TGCGCCAGCAGCTTGACAGGGGAAGCTTTCTTT,CASSLTGEAFF
TRBD1,TRBV6-5,-,TRBJ2-2,TGTGCCAGCAGGTGGACAGGCGACACCGGGGAGCTGTTTTTT,CASRWTGDTGELFF
-,TRBV7-6,-,TRBJ1-4,TGTGCCAGCAGCTCACAGGGACATGGTGAAAAACTGTTTTTT,CASSSQGHGEKLFF
TRBD2,TRBV4-1,-,TRBJ2-1,TGCGCCAGCAGCCAAGGAGTAGCGGGAGACAATGAGCAGTTCTTC,CASSQGVAGDNEQFF
-,TRBV19,once,TRBJ2-7,TGTGCCAGTAGTATAACAGGGAGTTCCGAGCAGTACTTC,CASSITGSSEQYF
TRBD2,TRBV13,-,TRBJ2-1,TGTGCCAGCAGCTTGGGGTGGGAGGGCGGAAATGAGCAGTTCTTC,CASSLGWEGGNEQFF
TRBD2,TRBV2,once,TRBJ2-1,TGTGCCAGCGGGTCGGTGAGAACAGCGGGAGTCTCCGTCAATGAGCAGTTCTTC,CASGSVRTAGVSVNEQFF
TRBD1,TRBV6-5,-,TRBJ2-7,TGTGCCAGCAGATACAGGGGGTACGACGAGCAGTACTTC,CASRYRGYDEQYF
-,TRBV28,-,TRBJ2-1,TGTGCCAGCAGTCCCCTGGGGGGCGACTCCTACAATGAGCAGTTCTTC,CASSPLGGDSYNEQFF
-,TRBV6-1,-,TRBJ1-2,TGTGCCAGCAGTGCCATTACCACCGGGGGCTACACCTTC,CASSAITTGGYTF
TRBD2,TRBV28,-,TRBJ2-7,TGTGCCAGCAGTTCGCCTCTGCTAGCGGGATTCTCCGCCTACGAGCAGTACTTC,CASSSPLLAGFSAYEQYF
-,TRBV10-2,-,TRBJ2-2,TGCGCCAGCATGTGGTCCGGGGAGCTGTTTTTT,CASMWSGELFF
TRBD2,TRBV27,-,TRBJ2-1,TGTGCCAGCAGTTTACACGGCGGGAGCTCCTACAATGAGCAGTTCTTC,CASSLHGGSSYNEQFF
TRBD1,TRBV13,-,TRBJ2-7,TGTGCCAGCAGCGCGGGACAGGGGGTCCACGAGCAGTACTTC,CASSAGQGVHEQYF
TRBD2,TRBV7-6,once,TRBJ2-2,TGTGCCAGCAGCCTCAAGACTAGCGGAGACACGAACACCGGGGAGCTGTTTTTT,CASSLKTSGDTNTGELFF
-,TRBV4-1,few,TRBJ1-5,TGCGCCAGCAGCCAAGATCGCAATCAGCCCCAGCATTTT,CASSQDRNQPQHF
-,TRBV19,-,TRBJ2-5,TGTGCCAGTAGTATCACAGTTGATTATTTGGAGACCCAGTACTTC,CASSITVDYLETQYF
TRBD2,TRBV7-7,-,TRBJ2-7,TGTGCCAGCAGCTCGGGACTAGCGGAAACCTACGAGCAGTACTTC,CASSSGLAETYEQYF
-,TRBV7-9,-,TRBJ2-6,TGTGCCAGCAGCGACAGGCCTGGGGCCAACGTCCTGACTTTC,CASSDRPGANVLTF
-,TRBV29-1,-,TRBJ2-1,TGCAGCGTTCAGCTAGCGAGGACCTACAATGAGCAGTTCTTC,CSVQLARTYNEQFF
TRBD2,TRBV11-2,-,TRBJ2-3,TGTGCCAGCAGCTTAGATATTCTGCGGGAGGGCCTTCTGGGTACGCAGTATTTT,CASSLDILREGLLGTQYF
-,TRBV13,-,TRBJ1-2,TGTGCCAGCAGCTTAGGACAGACCTATGGCTACACCTTC,CASSLGQTYGYTF
-,TRBV5-1,-,TRBJ2-2,TGCGCCAGCAGCGGGAACACCGGGGAGCTGTTTTTT,CASSGNTGELFF
TRBD2,TRBV28,-,TRBJ2-3,TGTGCCAGCACCAAGGAGAGGGAGGGCCTTTCTTATACGCAGTATTTT,CASTKEREGLSYTQYF
-,TRBV19,few,TRBJ1-1,TGTGCCAGTAGTATTTGGGGGAACACTGAAGCTTTCTTT,CASSIWGNTEAFF
TRBD1,TRBV28,-,TRBJ2-2,TGTGCCAGCAGTCTGCTTGACAGGGACCCCGGGGAGCTGTTTTTT,CASSLLDRDPGELFF
-,TRBV27,-,TRBJ1-5,TGTGCCAGTTCAACGCGGGGACAGCCCCAGCATTTT,CASSTRGQPQHF
TRBD2,TRBV2,-,TRBJ2-3,TGTGCCAGCAGTGGTGGGCGGGAGGGCCTTGAAGATACGCAGTATTTT,CASSGGREGLEDTQYF
-,TRBV4-1,-,TRBJ2-3,TGCGCCAGCAGCCAAGATGGGAGCGGCACAGATACGCAGTATTTT,CASSQDGSGTDTQYF
TRBD1,TRBV27,-,TRBJ2-2,TGTGCCAGCAGTTATATACGGGACAGGTCTCGAACCGGGGAGCTGTTTTTT,CASSYIRDRSRTGELFF
-,TRBV28,-,TRBJ2-2,TGTGCCAGCAGTTTATCAAAGGAAGGGCGTAGGGGTCAGGGATACACCGGGGAGCTGTTTTTT,CASSLSKEGRRGQGYTGELFF
TRBD2,TRBV4-1,-,TRBJ2-1,TGCGCCAGCAGCCAAGAGAGGACTAGCGTGGACAATGAGCAGTTCTTC,CASSQERTSVDNEQFF
-,TRBV9,-,TRBJ2-3,TGTGCCAGCAGCGTAGGTTTCCGGAGGGAGCCCCCCCAAGATACGCAGTATTTT,CASSVGFRREPPQDTQYF